The 25 T cell receptor beta chains below come from one sample, sequenced in a study of post-analysis software for immune sequencing data. Study-wide points: Higher frequency in patients than in controls was seen for a handful of TRBV segments, with TRBV5-6, TRBV5-1 and TRBV20-1 among them.

No antigen is known for these receptors. Unique molecular identifiers were carried by the TCR beta cDNA libraries. A single record per CDR3 protein comes from TCRdb applying MiXCR to the PCR reads. Here the sample spans hundreds of thousands of distinct CDR3 sequences, around 64% being singletons. Sequenced: blood. These receptors originate from a girl between 2 and 10 years old with multiple sclerosis.

The chain couples TRBV7-2 to TRBJ2-4, with 16 bases aligning to TRBD2. The CDR3 contains 19 residues. With V trimmed by 5 bases and J by 2 bases, 9 bases remained unmatched. Germline assignment: CDR1 SGHTA and CDR2 FQGNSA. The CDR3 DNA is TGTGCCAGCAGCCCGGGACTAGCGGGGGGGCGGAGGACCAAAAACATTCAGTACTTC. The encoded protein is CASSPGLAGGRRTKNIQYF.

In its sample, this clonotype was seen a few times. The CDR3: CASRQRHTAYEQYF. The CDR3 nucleotides read TGTGCCAGCAGACAAAGACACACCGCCTACGAGCAGTACTTC. V usage is TRBV5-5 and J usage is TRBJ2-7; no clear D gene. CDR3 length: 14 amino acids. V was trimmed by 5 bases and J by 2 bases, leaving 14 bases between them. Germline V gene lookup returns CDR1 SGHKS and CDR2 YYEKEE (reference sequence).

This clonotype was detected once. This chain joins TRBV19 and TRBJ2-1, with 8 nucleotides matching TRBD2. V shed 5 bases and J 6 bases; nucleotides not matched to a gene: 12. Per germline, CDR1 LNHDA and CDR2 SQIVND (reference sequence). The CDR3 sequence is 16 residues long. The CDR3 region is CASSQNGGLVSNEQFF. The CDR3 DNA is TGTGCCAGTAGTCAAAATGGGGGACTAGTAAGCAATGAGCAGTTCTTC. The entire variable domain, with the rest obtained from reference TRBV19 and TRBJ2-1, is as follows: DGGITQSPKYLFRKEGQNVTLSCEQNLNHDAMYWYRQDPGQGLRLIYYSQIVNDFQKGDIAEGYSVSREKKESFPLTVTSAQKNPTAFYLCASSQNGGLVSNEQFFGPGTRLTVL.

The genes are TRBV5-1 and TRBJ2-3, with 9 bases fitting TRBD2. With 4 bases clipped from V and 5 bases from J, the junction kept 8 bases outside the gene matches. In germline, CDR1 is SGHRS, CDR2 YFSETQ. The CDR3 loop spans 15 amino acids. The CDR3 loop reads CASSALAGAVDTQYF. In DNA, the CDR3 is TGCGCCAGCAGCGCTTTAGCGGGAGCGGTAGATACGCAGTATTTT.

As regards this clonotype: A junction end diverges from the germline sequence, so it may reflect a read error. The rearrangement uses TRBV7-2 and TRBJ1-1; D uncertain. CDR3 size: 14 residues. Germline V CDR1 and CDR2: SGHTA, FQGNSA. The CDR3 coding sequence is TGTGCCAGCAGCTTGGGCTGGGGTAACACTGAAGCTTTCTTC. It codes for CASSLGWGNTEAFF.

This clonotype was detected only a few times. The CDR3 here is CASSQDPGPDRGLAKLLDTEAFF. The CDR3 bases are TGCGCCAGCAGCCAAGATCCGGGCCCGGACAGGGGATTAGCCAAACTATTGGACACTGAAGCTTTCTTT. The chain joins TRBV4-3 to TRBJ1-1; TRBD1 matches 9 bases. This CDR3 is 23 amino acids long. In germline, CDR1 is LGHNA, CDR2 YSLEER. V shed 0 bases and J 3 bases; nucleotides not matched to a gene: 26.

The chain couples TRBV20-1 to TRBJ1-2, with 8 bases that match TRBD1. Germline V CDR1 and CDR2: DFQATT, SNEGSKA (reference sequence). The CDR3 extends over 13 amino acids. The J segment lost 4 bases and the V segment lost 1 base, leaving 2 bases of the junction unmatched. The CDR3 here is CSARAGGGYGYTF. The CDR3 DNA reads as TGCAGTGCTAGAGCAGGGGGCGGCTATGGCTACACCTTC.

The gene calls are TRBV12-3 or TRBV12-4 and TRBJ1-1; no reliable D call. This CDR3 is 13 amino acids long. V lost 5 bases and J 3 bases, leaving 10 bases between the germline ends. The CDR3 here is CASSPAVYTEAFF. The CDR3 region has the DNA TGTGCCAGCAGTCCCGCAGTGTACACTGAAGCTTTCTTT.

This clonotype was counted a few times. CDR3 residues: CASSERSGVANYGYTF. The CDR3 DNA sequence: TGCGCCAGCAGCGAACGCTCAGGGGTAGCTAACTATGGCTACACCTTC. The chain has TRBV5-1 and TRBJ1-2, with D possibly matching TRBD1 (6 bases). The germline CDR1 and CDR2 sequences are SGHRS and YFSETQ. V was pared by 4 bases and J by 0 bases, with 16 bases between. The CDR3 covers 16 residues.

The chain links TRBV3-1 to TRBJ1-2; no reliable D call. The CDR3 is 16 residues long. Trimming removed 2 bases from V and 2 bases from J, with 15 bases in between. Germline CDR1 reads LGHDT; CDR2 reads YNNKEL (reference sequence). The CDR3 DNA is TGTGCCAGCAGCCAATTTCTTCGGGGTCCGAACTATGGCTACACCTTC. Translated, it gives CASSQFLRGPNYGYTF.

This clonotype was seen a single time. V and J are TRBV12-3 or TRBV12-4 and TRBJ2-5; D is ambiguous. Trimming pared 3 bases from V and 5 bases from J, leaving 13 bases between. This CDR3 has 14 amino acids. The CDR3 DNA follows: TGTGCCAGCAGTTTTGCTGGGGTTACGGAGACCCAGTACTTC. Its translation: CASSFAGVTETQYF.

This rearrangement joins TRBV4-1 to TRBJ2-5; 10 bases align to TRBD1. This CDR3 is built from 17 residues. V lost 3 bases, J lost 3 bases, and 10 bases stayed unmatched. The germline gives CDR1 MGHRA, CDR2 YSYEKL. The CDR3 here is CASSQRPDRGMEETQYF. CDR3 nucleotide sequence: TGCGCCAGCAGCCAGAGGCCGGACAGGGGGATGGAAGAGACCCAGTACTTC.

On this clonotype: Because the CDR3 is missing its conserved closing phenylalanine or tryptophan, this is likely a read error. The chain joins TRBV20-1 to TRBJ2-5; 8 bases match TRBD1. From germline, CDR1 is DFQATT and CDR2 SNEGSKA (reference sequence). The V gene end was trimmed by 6 bases and the J gene end by 4 bases; junction bases not matched to a gene: 7. CDR3 length equals 13 residues. CDR3 sequence: CSAQRTGGETQYV. The CDR3, as DNA: TGCAGTGCACAAAGAACAGGGGGAGAGACCCAGTACGTC.

This clonotype was counted between two and nine times. DNA of the CDR3: TGCAGTGCTCCCGGGACTAGCGGCAATGAGCAGTTCTTC. Residues: CSAPGTSGNEQFF. The chain links TRBV20-1 to TRBJ2-1; 11 bases fit TRBD2. The CDR3 totals 13 residues. Germline V gene sequence: CDR1 DFQATT, CDR2 SNEGSKA (reference sequence). Unmatched junction bases numbered 3, after V lost 5 bases and J lost 6 bases.

The chain links TRBV7-2 to TRBJ2-4; D remains unclear. Between the trimmed V and J ends, which lost 1 base and 0 bases, there was a span of 10 bases. From germline, CDR1 is SGHTA and CDR2 FQGNSA. CDR3 length: 16 residues. The CDR3 spells CASSLDGLLAKNIQYF. CDR3 in DNA: TGTGCCAGCAGCTTAGACGGGCTACTAGCCAAAAACATTCAGTACTTC.

The V call is TRBV28, the J call TRBJ1-1, with 7 bases identical to TRBD1. CDR3 length: 15 residues. Germline CDR1 MDHEN, CDR2 SYDVKM. Trimming cost V 5 bases and J 3 bases; bases outside gene matches: 9. The chain's CDR3 is CASSPTGARDTEAFF. The CDR3 bases are TGTGCCAGCAGTCCCACAGGGGCTCGGGACACTGAAGCTTTCTTT. Complete variable domain (other parts from reference TRBV28 and TRBJ1-1): DVKVTQSSRYLVKRTGEKVFLECVQDMDHENMFWYRQDPGLGLRLIYFSYDVKMKEKGDIPEGYSVSREKKERFSLILESASTNQTSMYLCASSPTGARDTEAFFGQGTRLTVV.

This clonotype appeared a few times. The V and J genes are TRBV11-1 and TRBJ2-1, with TRBD2 matching over 7 bases. Germline CDR1 is SGHAT and CDR2 is FQDESV (reference sequence). CDR3 size: 14 residues. The ends lost 6 bases at V and 4 bases at J; junction bases unmatched: 6. CDR3 in DNA: TGTGCCAGCAGTTTCCTAGCGGCATACAATGAGCAGTTCTTC. Residues: CASSFLAAYNEQFF.

The chain links TRBV29-1 to TRBJ1-1, with 8 nucleotides matching TRBD1. Germline V gene lookup returns CDR1 SQVTM and CDR2 ANQGSEA. Trimming cost V 4 bases and J 1 base; bases outside gene matches: 5. CDR3 length: 14 amino acids. The CDR3 region is CSVVRQGSNTEAFF. The DNA of the CDR3 is TGCAGCGTTGTTCGACAGGGGTCGAACACTGAAGCTTTCTTT. Filled out from reference TRBV29-1 and TRBJ1-1, the complete variable domain reads SAVISQKPSRDICQRGTSLTIQCQVDSQVTMMFWYRQQPGQSLTLIATANQGSEATYESGFVIDKFPISRPNLTFSTLTVSNMSPEDSSIYLCSVVRQGSNTEAFFGQGTRLTVV.

J is TRBJ1-5 and V is TRBV12-3 or TRBV12-4; TRBD1 matches 7 bases. The trim removed 6 bases at V and 5 bases at J, leaving 7 bases unmatched. CDR3 length: 14 amino acids. The CDR3 DNA sequence: TGTGCCAGCAGCAGACAGGGTGGATATCAGCCCCAGCATTTT. The encoded protein is CASSRQGGYQPQHF.

Comment on this clonotype: In this CDR3 the conserved last residue, phenylalanine or tryptophan, is missing, so a read error is likely. The gene calls are TRBV27 and TRBJ2-5; perhaps TRBD1 as D (7 bases). V lost 5 bases to trimming and J lost 5 bases, with 18 bases between them. The germline V gene has CDR1 MNHEY and CDR2 SMNVEV (reference sequence). The CDR3 has 15 amino acids. The CDR3 DNA reads TGTGCCAGCAGTATTAATCCAGGGGGGAGGGAGACCCAGTACTTG. This codes for CASSINPGGRETQYL.

J is TRBJ2-7 and V is TRBV5-1; 9 positions match TRBD1. CDR3 length equals 16 residues. Per germline, CDR1 SGHRS and CDR2 YFSETQ. With 3 bases clipped from V and 2 bases from J, the junction kept 9 bases outside the gene matches. CDR3 loop: CASSWGQGVGTYEQYF. CDR3 in DNA: TGCGCCAGCAGCTGGGGACAGGGCGTCGGTACCTACGAGCAGTACTTC. Full variable domain (rest looked up from reference TRBV5-1 and TRBJ2-7): KAGVTQTPRYLIKTRGQQVTLSCSPISGHRSVSWYQQTPGQGLQFLFEYFSETQRNKGNFPGRFSGRQFSNSRSEMNVSTLELGDSALYLCASSWGQGVGTYEQYFGPGTRLTVT.

V gene TRBV28 combines with J gene TRBJ2-1; D may be TRBD1 or TRBD2 (5 bases each). V dropped 0 bases and J dropped 5 bases, with 11 bases sitting between them. The CDR3 loop spans 15 amino acids. Germline values: CDR1 MDHEN, CDR2 SYDVKM. DNA for the CDR3: TGTGCCAGCAGTTTATGGGAGAGGGGTAACAATGAGCAGTTCTTC. Translated: CASSLWERGNNEQFF. Combining the CDR3 with reference TRBV28 and TRBJ2-1 gives the whole variable domain DVKVTQSSRYLVKRTGEKVFLECVQDMDHENMFWYRQDPGLGLRLIYFSYDVKMKEKGDIPEGYSVSREKKERFSLILESASTNQTSMYLCASSLWERGNNEQFFGPGTRLTVL.

This clonotype was seen a handful of times. The gene calls are TRBV7-6 and TRBJ2-5; 12 bases are a match to TRBD2. Trimming took 0 bases from V and 5 from J; bases not matched to a gene: 10. This CDR3 region has 18 residues. Germline CDR1 and CDR2: SGHVS and FNYEAQ. In DNA, the CDR3 is TGTGCCAGCAGCTTAGCCTTCCTAGCGGGAGGGCCGGGTGAGACCCAGTACTTC. Its protein product is CASSLAFLAGGPGETQYF.

This clonotype was found a few times. The chain combines TRBV20-1 with TRBJ2-7; 10 bases map to TRBD2. V trimming: 6 bases; J trimming: 3 bases; junction bases outside the gene matches: 5. The CDR3 extends over 13 amino acids. Per the germline V gene, CDR1 is DFQATT and CDR2 is SNEGSKA (reference sequence). In nucleotides, the CDR3 is TGCAGTGCCAAACTAGCGGGAAACTACGAGCAGTACTTC. It translates to CSAKLAGNYEQYF.

The V and J genes are TRBV12-3 or TRBV12-4 and TRBJ2-5; either TRBD1 or TRBD2 may fit D (5 bases each). V lost 4 bases to trimming and J lost 11 bases, with 17 bases between them. The CDR3 loop spans 13 amino acids. DNA of the CDR3: TGTGCCAGCAGTTCCGGGACCTTCTACGGGCAGTACTTC. Protein: CASSSGTFYGQYF.